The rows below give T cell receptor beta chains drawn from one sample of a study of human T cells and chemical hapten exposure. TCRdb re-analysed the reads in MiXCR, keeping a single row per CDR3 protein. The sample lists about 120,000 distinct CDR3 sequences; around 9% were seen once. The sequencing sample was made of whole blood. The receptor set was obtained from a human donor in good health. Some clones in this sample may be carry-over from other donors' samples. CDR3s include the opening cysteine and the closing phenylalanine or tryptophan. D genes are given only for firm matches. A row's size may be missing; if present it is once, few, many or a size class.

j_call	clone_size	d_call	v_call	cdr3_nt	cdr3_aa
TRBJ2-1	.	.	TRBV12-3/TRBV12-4	TGTGCCAGCAACGACCCCAGGAGGGGAACCGTCAATGAGCAGTTCTTC	CASNDPRRGTVNEQFF
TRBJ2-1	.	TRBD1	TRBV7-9	TGTGCCAGCAGCGCCATTAGGGGACAGGGGACCAATGAGCAGTTCTTC	CASSAIRGQGTNEQFF
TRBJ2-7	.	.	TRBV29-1	TGCAGCGTTCCAGGTCCCAGGGTCGACGAGCAGTACTTC	CSVPGPRVDEQYF
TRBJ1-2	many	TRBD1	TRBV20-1	TGCAGTGCTCCCCGACAGGGGGTCTATGGCTACACCTTC	CSAPRQGVYGYTF
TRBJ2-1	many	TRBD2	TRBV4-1	TGCGCCAGCAGCCAAGATGTGTCGGGAGGGCCCGATGAGCAGTTCTTC	CASSQDVSGGPDEQFF
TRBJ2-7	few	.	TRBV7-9	TGTGCCAGCAGCTTAGTTACCCGTCCCCACGAGCAGTACTTC	CASSLVTRPHEQYF
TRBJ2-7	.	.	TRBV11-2	TGTGCCAGCAGCCACGGAACTTCCTCCTACGAGCAGTACTTC	CASSHGTSSYEQYF
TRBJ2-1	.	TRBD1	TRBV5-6	TGTGCCAGCAGCTTGAGGTCAGGGGGAAGCTCCTACAATGAGCAGTTCTTC	CASSLRSGGSSYNEQFF
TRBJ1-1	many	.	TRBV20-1	TGCAGTGCTAGAGGTCGGGGGGCGAACACTGAAGCTTTCTTT	CSARGRGANTEAFF
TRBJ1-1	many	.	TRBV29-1	TGCAGCGTGCAGGAGGGGTCGTTGACTGAAGCTTTCTTT	CSVQEGSLTEAFF
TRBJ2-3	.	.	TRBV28	TGTGCCAGCAGTTTGGGGCGGGGCACAGATACGCAGTATTTT	CASSLGRGTDTQYF
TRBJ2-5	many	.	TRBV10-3	TGTGCCATCAGTGAGTTAGGGTTCGGTAATCAAGAGACCCAGTACTTC	CAISELGFGNQETQYF
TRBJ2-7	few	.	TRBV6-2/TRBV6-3	TGTGCCAGCAGCCGTGGCCTGTGGGACGAGCAGTACTTC	CASSRGLWDEQYF
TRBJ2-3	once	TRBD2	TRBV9	TGTGCCAGCAGCGTAGGACTAGCGGGAAGAGATACGCAGTATTTT	CASSVGLAGRDTQYF
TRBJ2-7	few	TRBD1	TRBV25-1	TGTGCCAGCACCACAGGGGGGACAGGGGAAAGCTACGAGCAGTACTTC	CASTTGGTGESYEQYF
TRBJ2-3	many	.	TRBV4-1	TGCGCCAGCAGCCAAGGGATAGTGGGTTTCGGGAGCACAGATACGCAGTATTTT	CASSQGIVGFGSTDTQYF